The sequence of this T cell receptor beta chain was determined in a study of blood T cell repertoires in COVID-19 (dated by TCRdb to 2020 to 2021). As for the study more broadly: The collaborator samples originated in the United States, Italy and Spain and spanned the acute and convalescent phases of COVID-19. The prospective study material was composed of cDNA or gDNA derived from T cells, B-cell-depleted T cells, or PBMCs. Deeply sampled blood TCRbeta repertoires from subjects exposed to, actively infected with, or recovered from COVID-19 were included in the dataset. The repertoires were released in a freely available public database meant as a resource for research on the immune response to SARS-CoV-2. The samples were drawn from the first 160 participants of the ongoing ImmuneRACE study and from more than 1,000 subjects provided by 6 global collaborators. The sample metadata nearly always contained a de-identified subject ID, COVID-19 status, age in years and sex. Where available, HLA class I and class II types were taken from metadata supplied by the sample provider and were not determined by assay-based typing.

Concerning this clone: Its specific antigen is unknown. Base qualities are not recorded, but no much larger clone differs from it by a single base.

The immunoSEQ Assay, a bias-controlled multiplex PCR, was used to amplify TCRbeta CDR3 regions from genomic DNA. In the paper's pipeline: Nucleated cell counts per sample were estimated from amplification of reference gene primers within the assay. Sequence reads were collapsed and filtered to measure the absolute abundance of every unique TCRbeta CDR3 rearrangement. For each sample, productive Simpson clonality was calculated as the square root of Simpson's diversity index over productive rearrangements. This is the immuneACCESS table as TCRdb keeps it, with only in-frame sequences that have V and J called. A part of the clones is gone; compared with another copy, unresolved V genes explain less than half, and the rest is unexplained. V and J calls and clone size are those listed in that table; D and trimming were worked out from the DNA. This sample has about 480,000 clones in its table, and about 85% of those were observed once. The ten largest clones represent under 2% of the sample.

CDR1 is given as SGHRS and CDR2 as YFSETQ, both from the germline V gene. The junction shows trimming of 1 base on V and 6 bases on J, plus 10 bases between the germline ends. The CDR3 numbers 14 residues from cysteine through phenylalanine. The DNA shown is the 42-base CDR3, in frame from base 1. Participants in the prospective study were aged about 18 to 100 years, lived in 20 to 25 United States geographic areas, and enrolled through a virtual design. In the prospective study, participants were assigned to cohorts based on the clinical history participants reported in a screening survey and a study questionnaire. Mobile phlebotomists in the prospective study collected whole blood, serum and a nasopharyngeal or oropharyngeal swab from every participant. Prospective study participants could optionally give additional blood draws and questionnaires over a roughly two-month period. Before DNA extraction, prospective study blood samples were shipped either frozen or at room temperature.

On the study overall, not on this receptor specifically: How much clinical and demographic metadata was included differed by source and by participant, and the metadata was provided uncurated.

The sample taken for sequencing was PBMCs or T cells enriched from blood (not recorded which). The source is a woman aged 18-29 years with acute COVID-19. This chain is built from TRBV5-1 and TRBJ2-2, with the D gene too uncertain to name. The DNA is as follows: TGCGCCAGCAGCTTGACTAAGGTCTCCGGGGAGCTGTTTTTT. Its translation is CASSLTKVSGELFF. Where the CDR3 stops, the reference TRBV5-1 and TRBJ2-2 genes take over; the full variable domain is KAGVTQTPRYLIKTRGQQVTLSCSPISGHRSVSWYQQTPGQGLQFLFEYFSETQRNKGNFPGRFSGRQFSNSRSEMNVSTLELGDSALYLCASSLTKVSGELFFGEGSRLTVL.